This TCR beta chain is drawn from a study of cytomegalovirus exposure and HLA in healthy donors (dated by TCRdb to about 2017). A note on the overall study: According to an earlier analysis of several hundred of the donors, about 170 million T cells yielded 100 million or so unique TCR beta sequences and around 300 Gb of sequence data. A later genetic analysis used genome-wide SNP genotypes for about 60% of the roughly 670 donors, treating that subset as a discovery cohort. The study was designed to test whether signatures of past pathogen exposure could be identified by cataloging public T cell receptors. In the later analysis, no new phenotypic data were used to find candidate immune exposures; instead, reliance was placed on TCR beta sequences and their occurrence across donors. A few DR-DQ haplotypes were treated as single units for association and clustering because of strong linkage in the cohort. Among almost 400 genotyped donors of the cohort, an average of around 240,000 unique TCR beta nucleotide sequences were sequenced per donor, approximately 20% of them non-productive. Every repertoire in the discovery cohort had been generated on one and the same sequencing platform. To predict cytomegalovirus infection status, the study combined high-throughput TCR immunosequencing, statistical association of individual TCRs with disease status, and machine learning. HLA typing covered class I and class II loci at four-digit resolution. An earlier analysis of several hundred of the donors applied high-throughput TCR beta sequencing to assess whether each TCR beta V gene segment acted as functional or pseudogenic. A later analysis re-examined previously published TCR beta repertoires from hundreds of donors and added high-resolution HLA genotyping to investigate patterns of TCR occurrence. An early release that covered some 640 HLA-typed donors contained around 330 gigabases of sequencing data and around 80 million unique TCR sequences. In addition to the first cohort of 666 subjects, a separate validation cohort of some 120 different subjects was used. The T cell repertoires of 700 or so subjects were profiled by immunosequencing and related to cytomegalovirus serostatus. Donor age, sex, ethnicity and CMV serostatus were compiled alongside the repertoire data. Typing coverage differed by locus: A, B, C, DRB1 and DQB1 were typed in roughly 620-640 donors, DQA1 in about 500, DPA1 in 600 to 610, and DPB1 in 472. Of the approximately 400 genotyped donors, around 81% fell in the genetic ancestry cluster associated with self-reported Caucasian donors.

Study-wide conclusions, independent of this receptor: A further reported finding was that TCR beta sequences accurately predicted the HLA-A and HLA-B alleles for most subjects in the first cohort. Correlated functional status among segregating V segments might reflect linkage disequilibrium, but an unknown experimental factor could not be ruled out. Some IMGT-functional V segments, including TRBV6-2 and TRBV6-3, could not be distinguished by the 87-base-pair reads and were therefore excluded. According to a later analysis, TCR association rates differed among HLA loci, with DRB1 alleles showing the most associated TCRs and HLA-C alleles showing the fewest. Strong co-occurrence of HLA alleles, especially DR and DQ, made assigning TCR associations to individual alleles difficult. In a later genetic analysis, fewer N-insertions in productive TCRs were reported among donors in an Asian-associated ancestry cluster than the approximately 670-donor mean. Because HLA typing was unavailable for some donors at each locus, only the typed subset was used in association tests. The presence/absence analyses assumed that sequencing depth was roughly uniform across donors, and that assumption may not be true. Because counts were too low, about 17 rarely observed V segments, including chromosome 9 orphons, were excluded from the earlier analysis of some 540 of the donors. V-gene and J-gene trimming of TCR beta chains was associated with a missense DCLRE1C variant in a later genetic analysis, and the association was replicated in an independent cohort. A later analysis associated about 16,000 TCR beta sequences with specific HLA alleles at a false discovery rate of 0.05. A cluster of highly shared sequence variants was judged likely to be a technical artifact of the sequencing pipeline. In an earlier analysis of approximately 590 of the donors, most TCR beta V segments were observed in productive rearrangements about 90% or about 30% of the time, broadly matching IMGT annotations. A later analysis found that HLA-associated TCR beta chains were more clonally expanded and had lower generation probabilities than equally common non-associated chains. The classifier was reported to diagnose cytomegalovirus status with high specificity and sensitivity in both the original cohort and the validation cohort. In vitro tests confirmed that three of the cytomegalovirus-associated TCR beta chains recognize cytomegalovirus antigens. In this cohort, only TCR beta chains were sequenced, and detectable features were limited by the absence of alpha or paired-chain data. A later analysis reported that several top co-occurrence clusters appeared linked to parvovirus B19, influenza, CMV and Epstein-Barr virus. The only immune exposure information available for the cohort was CMV serostatus. Across donors, most TCR sequences were observed very rarely, whereas some public TCRs were present in many individuals. A later analysis found that most CMV-associated TCR beta chains appeared HLA-restricted, with HLA associations seemingly driven largely by CMV exposure. The authors suggested that the approach could potentially be extended to other disease states and immunological phenotypes. A total of 150 to 200 TCR beta chains were listed by the study as associated with cytomegalovirus.

Turning to this clone: Its antigen remains unidentified. Per-base quality was not reported, and no clone a single base away is much larger than it.

Library preparation employed the immunoSEQ multiplex PCR assay. For the multiplex PCR, a mixture combining 60 forward primers for TCR Vbeta segments and 13 reverse primers for TCR Jbeta segments was used. The CDR3 region of rearranged TCR beta genes was amplified from genomic DNA by a multiplex PCR assay. Amplified TCR beta libraries were sequenced as 87-base-pair reads on the Illumina HiSeq System. The authors' analysis ran thus. Across the 500 to 750 repertoires, a later analysis counted approximately 83 million unique TCR beta chains, roughly 11 million of which were shared by at least two donors. To remove PCR and sequencing errors, raw reads were error-corrected and collapsed into unique sequences using a nearest-neighbor algorithm that merged closely related sequences. V, D and J gene segments were assigned by aligning CDR3 sequences to IMGT reference sequences. For a sequence to be retained, a match of at least six nucleotides to both a V gene segment and a J gene segment was required. Rearrangements were called productive when the CDR3 lacked stop codons and stayed in frame with V and J; all others were non-productive. CDR3 was defined according to IMGT convention as the region running from the second conserved V-encoded cysteine to the conserved J-encoded phenylalanine. The earlier analysis of 587 of the donors excluded sequences that lacked an unambiguous match to a single V gene segment. In an earlier analysis of some 590 of the donors, a V segment was called functional when productive rearrangements were above 56.7%, and segregating when the standard deviation between donors exceeded 5%. To diagnose cytomegalovirus status from the catalog of TCR beta chain sequences, a statistical classification framework was built. V and J gene assignment, in a later analysis, came from comparing TCR nucleotide sequences with IMGT/GENE-DB human TR gene sequences. In a later analysis, CDR3 sequences and most-parsimonious VDJ recombination scenarios were assigned using the TCRdist pipeline. In a later analysis, each TCR beta chain was defined by its CDR3 amino acid sequence together with its V-gene family, and reads lacking a unique V-gene family were excluded. In a later analysis, several hundred highly shared, low-generation-probability nucleotide sequences were removed to address suspected cross-contamination and a sequencing artifact. For each public chain, a later analysis derived a clonal expansion index from normalized ranks of inferred template counts within each repertoire. In a later analysis, generation probabilities were computed using a VDJ recombination model fitted to out-of-frame rearrangements, and the results were checked against IGoR. In a later analysis, TCR-TCR, TCR-HLA and TCR-CMV co-occurrence was scored with hypergeometric tests, and a repertoire-size bias correction was applied to TCR pairs. A later analysis estimated false discovery rates by permuting HLA or CMV assignments 20 times. In a later analysis, co-occurring TCRs were grouped using DBSCAN, with TCRdist sequence similarity added in when clustering inside HLA-allele-positive subsets. Repertoires with fewer than 30,000 or more than 120,000 public chains were left out of co-occurrence clustering, as were four to six repertoires with anomalous nucleotide sharing. TCRdb's version of the immuneACCESS table is confined to in-frame rearrangements and falls short of the full clone set. An unresolved V gene accounts for under half of the shortfall where checked; the remainder is of unknown origin. That table supplies the V and J calls and clone size; D and trimming were determined from the DNA. This sample lists over 150,000 clones; approximately 80% were detected once. Around a tenth of the sample is taken by the ten largest.

The CDR3 measures 15 amino acids from cysteine to phenylalanine. The retained sequence is limited to the CDR3, 45 bases, with the frame set at the first base. The germline V gene yields MGHRA for CDR1 and YSYEKL for CDR2. Trimming leaves V shorter by 4 bases and J shorter by 7 bases, with the junction holding 4 bases beyond the gene matches. The cohort comprised some 680 healthy bone marrow donors. Cohort members were all nominally healthy when sampled, although unrecorded immune exposures were likely present. The donor tested CMV seropositive, placing the donor among the 310 or so seropositive members of the cohort. A peripheral blood sample was provided by each donor, and peripheral blood mononuclear cells were used for TCR beta sequencing. The Qiagen DNeasy Blood Extraction Kit was used to extract genomic DNA from the blood cell samples.

Sequencing was performed on PBMCs. The chain joins TRBV4-1 to TRBJ2-1; 13 nucleotides in the junction match TRBD2. The clonotype comes from a man between 18 and 35 years old in good health and CMV-seropositive. The CDR3 loop reads CASSRGTSGDNEQFF. The DNA reads TGCGCCAGCAGCCGCGGGACTAGCGGGGATAATGAGCAGTTCTTC.